This TCR beta chain appears in the sequencing data of a study of blood T cell repertoires in COVID-19. Using immunoSEQ multiplex PCR, the repertoire was profiled, and TCRdb retains in-frame clones only, with some absent. The sample has over 150,000 clones, 85% to 90% seen once. CDR1 is SGHTA and CDR2 is FQGNSA in the germline V gene. The CDR3 is 17 amino acids. Trimming removed 4 bases from V and 9 bases from J, with 25 bases in between. In Cohort 3, a recovered donor had either two negative PCRs, clearance, or symptom resolution. The sample comprised PBMCs or T cells enriched from blood (not recorded which). V usage is TRBV7-2 and J usage is TRBJ1-5, with TRBD1 as a possible D gene (6 bases). The origin of this receptor is a man in his forties who had recovered from COVID-19. CDR3 nucleotide sequence: TGTGCCAGCAGCTCAGTGGGTGGGGCGGGGGCTAATTGGCCCCAGCATTTT. This codes for CASSSVGGAGANWPQHF.